This entry concerns a single T cell receptor beta chain. Its antigen is undetermined. This entry belongs to a study of identical twins. Carrying unique molecular identifiers, the cDNA also gained a universal primer site through template switching. TCRdb passed the 5' RACE reads through MiXCR, listing each CDR3 protein once. The sample has 1.5 million to 2 million distinct CDR3 sequences; about 30% are singletons. Points from the study as a whole: Memory repertoires lacked the insertion deficit that abundant cord blood beta clonotypes showed. With monozygotic twins, out-of-frame TCR alpha sharing exceeded what models estimated.

CDR1 LGHDT and CDR2 YNNKEL come from the germline V gene (reference sequence). The ends lost 1 base at V and 1 base at J; junction bases unmatched: 11. This CDR3 region has 18 residues. With no exceptions, donors were healthy Caucasians. The TCR originated in a newborn girl in good health. The sample was cord blood. The V and J genes are TRBV3-1 and TRBJ2-7; TRBD1 matches at 9 bases. CDR3: CASSQVGIWDRASYEQYF. DNA for the CDR3: TGTGCCAGCAGCCAAGTTGGAATTTGGGACAGGGCGTCCTACGAGCAGTACTTC.